This TCR beta chain was sequenced for a study of T cell responses to AZD1222 COVID-19 vaccine. About the study: The study pooled second doses at about 4 or about 12 weeks.

Points from the study as a whole: Dominant at 160-218 and 743-854, vaccine-associated CD4 TCRs also spanned spike. No day 14 peak samples; only post-peak repertoires were characterized.

About this clone itself: No antigen is known for it.

Profiled with immunoSEQ multiplex PCR; TCRdb holds only in-frame clones, not every one. The sample holds about 55,000 clones, about 85% seen once. V was cut by 4 bases and J by 3 bases, with 22 bases left in between. CDR1 and CDR2 (germline): LGHDT, YNNKEL (reference sequence). This CDR3 has 18 amino acids. Sample: peripheral blood, taken on day 0 of AZD1222 vaccination. The TCR originated in an adult in good health. The chain is built from TRBV3-1 (or the pseudogene TRBV3-2) and TRBJ2-4, with TRBD1 as a possible D gene (6 bases). The CDR3 sequence is CASSLGRQALRVKNIQYF. DNA for the CDR3: TGTGCCAGCAGCCTCGGTAGACAGGCCCTCCGGGTCAAAAACATTCAGTACTTC.